Below are 22 T cell receptor beta chains sequenced from a single sample in a study of T cell changes during pregnancy in multiple sclerosis. Libraries were prepared by immunoSEQ multiplex PCR; TCRdb keeps only in-frame clonotypes and omits some of them. The table shows about 54,000 clones, with more than 90% occurring only once. The sequencing used peripheral blood, collected after pregnancy. These receptor sequences come from a female donor in good health, enrolled as a control in a pregnancy study.

This chain links TRBV11-3 with TRBJ2-2; no clear D. This CDR3 comprises 14 residues. Germline assignment: CDR1 SGHNT and CDR2 YENEEA. V was clipped by 1 base and J by 7 bases, with 10 bases between them. CDR3 nucleotides: TGTGCCAGCAGCTTAGTAACCGAGGTCGGGGAGCTGTTTTTT. Residues: CASSLVTEVGELFF.

V gene TRBV4-2 combines with J gene TRBJ2-7; TRBD1 matches at 9 bases. CDR1 and CDR2 from the germline V gene are LGHNA and YNFKEQ. V dropped 0 bases and J dropped 5; count of bases not matched to a gene: 8. The CDR3 extends over 16 amino acids. CDR3 loop: CASSQDHGTGSNEQYF. The CDR3 DNA sequence: TGTGCCAGCAGCCAAGATCACGGGACAGGGTCCAACGAGCAGTACTTC.

This chain links TRBV28 with TRBJ1-2; 10 nucleotides line up with TRBD1. The CDR3 extends over 16 amino acids. Germline V gene data show CDR1 as MDHEN and CDR2 as SYDVKM. After removal of 7 bases from V and 2 bases from J, the junction contained 10 bases not matched to a gene. CDR3 sequence (DNA): TGTGCCAGCACGGGCTCAGGGACAGGGGAAAACTATGGCTACACCTTC. This encodes CASTGSGTGENYGYTF.

The chain links TRBV19 to TRBJ2-3; 10 positions match TRBD1. In germline, CDR1 is LNHDA, CDR2 SQIVND (reference sequence). There are 16 residues in the CDR3. J gave up 6 bases and V 6 bases, and 12 bases lay outside the gene matches. The CDR3: CASRPRQGAYTDTQYF. CDR3 sequence (DNA): TGTGCCAGTAGGCCCAGACAGGGGGCATACACGGATACGCAGTATTTT.

The chain joins TRBV29-1 to TRBJ2-3; 7 bases line up with TRBD2. The CDR3 has 13 residues. The germline V gene has CDR1 SQVTM and CDR2 ANQGSEA. V lost 7 bases and J lost 3; bases outside the gene matches: 7. CDR3 sequence (DNA): TGCAGCGGTGTCCGCGGGGGAACAGATACGCAGTATTTT. Amino acids: CSGVRGGTDTQYF.

The genes are TRBV9 and TRBJ1-2; the match to TRBD1 covers 7 bases. V dropped 2 bases and J dropped 4; count of bases not matched to a gene: 2. The CDR3 loop spans 13 amino acids. Germline-derived CDR1 and CDR2 are SGDLS and YYNGEE. The CDR3 nucleotides are TGTGCCAGCAGCGTGGCAGGGGGCTATGGCTACACCTTC. It specifies CASSVAGGYGYTF.

The gene calls are TRBV6-5 and TRBJ2-5; tentatively, D is TRBD2 (6 bases). In germline, CDR1 is MNHEY, CDR2 SVGAGI. Trimming shortened V by 2 bases and J by 5 bases, and 18 bases separated the two germline ends. The CDR3 spans 16 residues. The CDR3 loop reads CASSYRAGMAGETQYF. Written as DNA, the CDR3 is TGTGCCAGCAGTTACCGCGCCGGGATGGCGGGGGAGACCCAGTACTTC.

This clone was picked up a small number of times. The genes are TRBV10-3 and TRBJ1-1; 7 bases line up with TRBD1. V lost 3 bases, J lost 5 bases, and 3 bases stayed unmatched. In germline, CDR1 is ENHRY, CDR2 SYGVKD. The CDR3 runs to 13 residues. The CDR3 region has the DNA TGTGCCATCAGTGAAACAGGGGTAACTGAAGCTTTCTTT. Encoded protein: CAISETGVTEAFF.

The V gene is TRBV6-5, the J gene TRBJ2-3, with 7 bases identical to TRBD2. Germline-derived CDR1 and CDR2 are MNHEY and SVGAGI. CDR3 length equals 15 residues. Trimming removed 7 bases from V and 0 bases from J; junction bases left unmatched: 7. For the CDR3, the DNA is TGTGCCAGCACCCCTCGGGACTACAGCACAGATACGCAGTATTTT. The encoded protein is CASTPRDYSTDTQYF.

The genes are TRBV6-5 and TRBJ1-1; D possibly corresponds to TRBD1 (6 bases). Germline CDR1 MNHEY, CDR2 SVGAGI. Trimming stripped 6 bases from V and 4 bases from J, with 9 bases between. The CDR3 is made up of 12 amino acids. CDR3 protein: CASSGGRTEAFF. In DNA, the CDR3 is TGTGCCAGCAGCGGGGGGCGCACTGAAGCTTTCTTT.

The chain combines TRBV7-2 with TRBJ1-1; D is unclear. The CDR3 sequence is 14 residues long. The germline V gene encodes CDR1 SGHTA and CDR2 FQGNSA. V lost 9 bases to trimming and J lost 5 bases, with 19 bases between them. The CDR3 nucleotides are TGTGCCAGTATCTATAAGGGCCGGGGAACTGAAGCTTTCTTT. As protein: CASIYKGRGTEAFF.

V and J are TRBV7-2 and TRBJ1-1; a possible D gene is TRBD1 (6 bases). V was shortened by 2 bases and J by 4 bases, with 11 bases between the two germline ends. CDR3 length: 14 residues. The germline gives CDR1 SGHTA, CDR2 FQGNSA. CDR3 DNA sequence: TGTGCCAGCAGCTTACAGGGGCAGAGCACTGAAGCTTTCTTT. Amino acids: CASSLQGQSTEAFF.

This sequence joins TRBV6-5 and TRBJ1-4, with TRBD1 matching over 8 bases. This CDR3 spans 15 amino acids. The V and J ends lost 4 bases and 8 bases, in that order; junction bases with no gene match: 9. CDR1 MNHEY and CDR2 SVGAGI come from the germline V gene. The CDR3 DNA follows: TGTGCCAGCAGTTCACGACAGGGGTTGGGGGAAAAACTGTTTTTT. As protein: CASSSRQGLGEKLFF.

The chain combines TRBV10-3 with TRBJ1-2; 9 positions match TRBD1. The CDR3 is 14 amino acids. V was clipped by 2 bases and J by 8 bases; unmatched bases: 6. Germline V lookup: CDR1 ENHRY, CDR2 SYGVKD. CDR3 sequence: CAISEGQGLEGYTF. Written as DNA, the CDR3 is TGTGCCATCAGTGAGGGACAGGGGCTGGAGGGCTACACCTTC.

The J gene is TRBJ1-2, the V gene TRBV15; D perhaps matches TRBD1 (5 bases). The CDR3 length is 15 residues. Germline V gene lookup returns CDR1 LNHNV and CDR2 YYDKDF (reference sequence). The V and J ends lost 3 bases and 4 bases respectively, with 15 bases between them. CDR3 bases: TGTGCCACCAGCAGGGACCGGGGGTTGGCCTATGGCTACACCTTC. Its protein is CATSRDRGLAYGYTF.

The chain is built from TRBV5-1 and TRBJ2-1, with 7 bases matching TRBD1. The trim removed 2 bases at V and 9 bases at J, leaving 5 bases unmatched. CDR3 length: 13 amino acids. Germline V gene lookup returns CDR1 SGHRS and CDR2 YFSETQ. CDR3 protein: CASSFGTEGEQFF. The CDR3 DNA follows: TGCGCCAGCAGCTTTGGGACAGAGGGTGAGCAGTTCTTC.

In DNA form, the CDR3 reads TGTGCCATCAGCACCCGGGCGGAGGGGGGGCGAGTCTATGGCTACACCTTC. Amino acid sequence: CAISTRAEGGRVYGYTF. The J gene is TRBJ1-2, the V gene TRBV10-3, with D possibly TRBD1 on 6 matching bases. The CDR3 runs to 17 residues. V lost 6 bases, J lost 4 bases, and 24 bases lay in between. Germline values: CDR1 ENHRY, CDR2 SYGVKD.

This sequence joins TRBV9 and TRBJ2-5; weak D call: TRBD2 (5 bases). The V gene lost 3 bases and the J gene lost 2 bases, with 14 bases spanning the gap. CDR1 is SGDLS, CDR2 YYNGEE, per germline. The CDR3 consists of 15 residues. CDR3 nucleotide sequence: TGTGCCAGCAGCGCCTCACAAAGAGGGCAAGAGACCCAGTACTTC. Its protein product is CASSASQRGQETQYF.

This chain joins TRBV7-9 and TRBJ1-1; TRBD1 is a possible D gene (5 bases). Germline values: CDR1 SEHNR, CDR2 FQNEAQ (reference sequence). CDR3 length: 15 residues. V was pared by 5 bases and J by 6 bases, with 19 bases between. The CDR3, as DNA: TGTGCCAGCAGCCCCCTGGCAGGGAAGGGGCCTGAAGCTTTCTTT. This codes for CASSPLAGKGPEAFF.

This clone has a single count. The rearrangement joins TRBV6-4 to TRBJ2-7; possible D gene TRBD2, 6 bases. The CDR3 is made up of 16 amino acids. The V end was cut by 0 bases, the J end by 5 bases, with 17 bases between. In germline, CDR1 is MRHNA, CDR2 SNTAGT. Here the CDR3 reads CASSDSKWRGLNEQYF. The CDR3 coding sequence is TGTGCCAGCAGTGACTCGAAATGGCGGGGTCTCAACGAGCAGTACTTC.

This chain links TRBV19 with TRBJ2-5; weak D call: TRBD1 (6 bases). CDR1 is LNHDA, CDR2 SQIVND, per germline (reference sequence). The CDR3 is 15 residues long. V lost 3 bases, J lost 3 bases, and 14 bases lay in between. CDR3 amino acids: CASSMERGQKETQYF. In DNA, the CDR3 is TGTGCCAGTAGTATGGAGAGAGGACAGAAAGAGACCCAGTACTTC.

The chain uses TRBV5-1 and TRBJ1-4; no reliable D call. V lost 4 bases and J lost 4, with 14 bases in between. CDR3 size: 15 residues. The germline gives CDR1 SGHRS, CDR2 YFSETQ. Written as DNA, the CDR3 is TGCGCCAGCAGCCCCCGGGAAGGCTTTAATGAAAAACTGTTTTTT. It translates to CASSPREGFNEKLFF. Supplemented by reference TRBV5-1 and TRBJ1-4, the full variable domain reads KAGVTQTPRYLIKTRGQQVTLSCSPISGHRSVSWYQQTPGQGLQFLFEYFSETQRNKGNFPGRFSGRQFSNSRSEMNVSTLELGDSALYLCASSPREGFNEKLFFGSGTQLSVL.